These 10 T cell receptor beta chains were all obtained from the same sample, sequenced in a study of Ad26.COV2.S vaccination and SARS-CoV-2 variants. Repertoires were generated with immunoSEQ multiplex PCR, while TCRdb's copy carries only in-frame clones and drops some. In the table there are about 220,000 clones, approximately 88% of which are singletons. Treatment meaning: roughly 19 received Ad26.COV2.S at low or high dose, single or two shots; 5 received placebo; per-sample allocation not given. Day 63 following the first vaccine or placebo injection was when the samples were taken. The specimen was peripheral blood, collected in a trial of Ad26.COV2.S vaccine versus placebo. These receptor sequences come from a person aged 18-60 years who received the Ad26.COV2.S COVID-19 vaccine or a placebo.

CDR3 protein: CASSPRQGLTTEAFF. The CDR3 region has the DNA TGCGCCAGCAGCCCGCGACAGGGCCTGACCACTGAAGCTTTCTTT. The V call is TRBV5-1, the J call TRBJ1-1; TRBD1 agrees at 7 bases. Germline CDR1 SGHRS, CDR2 YFSETQ. The CDR3 sequence is 15 residues long. V shed 4 bases, J shed 4 bases, and the junction held 10 bases outside the gene matches.

The chain uses TRBV5-5 and TRBJ1-2, with D tentatively TRBD1 (5 bases). Trimming stripped 4 bases from V and 3 bases from J, with 10 bases between. The CDR3 is made up of 13 amino acids. Per the germline V gene, CDR1 is SGHKS and CDR2 is YYEKEE (reference sequence). The CDR3 coding sequence is TGTGCCAGCAGCGTGATAGGGGACTATGGCTACACCTTC. Amino acid sequence: CASSVIGDYGYTF.

This clone was observed a handful of times. The genes are TRBV7-2 and TRBJ2-5; D is possibly TRBD1 (5 bases). V was trimmed by 1 base and J by 2 bases, leaving 11 bases between them. This CDR3 spans 15 amino acids. Germline lookup yields CDR1 SGHTA and CDR2 FQGNSA. CDR3 protein: CASSLDNRKQETQYF. The DNA of the CDR3 is TGTGCCAGCAGCTTAGACAACAGGAAGCAAGAGACCCAGTACTTC.

The J gene is TRBJ2-2, the V gene TRBV7-8, with D perhaps matching TRBD1 (5 bases). The V end was cut by 2 bases, the J end by 0 bases, with 13 bases between. Germline assignment: CDR1 SGHVS and CDR2 FQNEAQ. This CDR3 is 17 amino acids long. The CDR3 loop is CASSLRGVVANTGELFF. The DNA of the CDR3 is TGTGCCAGCAGCTTAAGGGGTGTTGTGGCGAACACCGGGGAGCTGTTTTTT.

The chain uses TRBV5-5 and TRBJ2-2; D ambiguous. Looked up from germline, CDR1 is SGHKS and CDR2 is YYEKEE (reference sequence). The ends were cut back, 2 bases at V and 0 bases at J, with 20 bases in the middle. This CDR3 spans 19 amino acids. The CDR3 loop is CASSFLAPSIIANTGELFF. CDR3 DNA sequence: TGTGCCAGCAGCTTTTTGGCCCCATCGATTATCGCGAACACCGGGGAGCTGTTTTTT.

The chain is built from TRBV5-6 and TRBJ2-6; D might be TRBD1 (5 bases). Germline-derived CDR1 and CDR2 are SGHDT and YYEEEE. The V and J ends lost 4 bases and 2 bases respectively, with 13 bases between them. The CDR3 sequence is 16 residues long. The CDR3 DNA reads TGTGCCAGCAGCACGTCTTCCAGGGCTGGGGCCAACGTCCTGACTTTC. It is translated as CASSTSSRAGANVLTF.

A single count supports this clone. The chain carries TRBV7-9 and TRBJ2-3, with a weak D call TRBD2 (6 bases). This CDR3 comprises 12 residues. The germline gives CDR1 SEHNR, CDR2 FQNEAQ (reference sequence). V lost 3 bases and J 8 bases, leaving 9 bases between the germline ends. CDR3 in amino acids: CASSLGGLTQYF. As DNA, the CDR3 is TGTGCCAGCAGCTTGGGGGGTCTTACGCAGTATTTT.

The chain is built from TRBV27 and TRBJ2-7; possibly TRBD2 for D (7 bases). V was pared by 0 bases and J by 3 bases, with 24 bases between. The V gene's germline CDR1 is MNHEY and CDR2 SMNVEV (reference sequence). This CDR3 region has 19 residues. CDR3: CASSLSPFLSGGAIYEQYF. CDR3 DNA: TGTGCCAGCAGTTTATCACCCTTCCTATCGGGGGGCGCAATCTACGAGCAGTACTTC.

The chain joins TRBV7-2 to TRBJ1-1, with TRBD1 matching 8 bases. This CDR3 is built from 17 residues. The trim removed 5 bases at V and 2 bases at J, leaving 13 bases unmatched. Germline loops: CDR1 SGHTA, CDR2 FQGNSA. The CDR3 DNA reads TGTGCCAGCAGCGGCCGCGGCAGGGGGCGGCATAACACTGAAGCTTTCTTT. Translation gives CASSGRGRGRHNTEAFF.

V and J are TRBV18 and TRBJ2-6; the match to TRBD2 covers 7 bases. Germline V gene sequence: CDR1 KGHSH, CDR2 LQKENI. This CDR3 has 15 amino acids. With 3 bases clipped from V and 2 bases from J, the junction kept 1 base outside the gene matches. CDR3 residues: CASSPGTTGANVLTF. In nucleotides, the CDR3 is TGTGCCAGCTCACCGGGGACTACTGGGGCCAACGTCCTGACTTTC.